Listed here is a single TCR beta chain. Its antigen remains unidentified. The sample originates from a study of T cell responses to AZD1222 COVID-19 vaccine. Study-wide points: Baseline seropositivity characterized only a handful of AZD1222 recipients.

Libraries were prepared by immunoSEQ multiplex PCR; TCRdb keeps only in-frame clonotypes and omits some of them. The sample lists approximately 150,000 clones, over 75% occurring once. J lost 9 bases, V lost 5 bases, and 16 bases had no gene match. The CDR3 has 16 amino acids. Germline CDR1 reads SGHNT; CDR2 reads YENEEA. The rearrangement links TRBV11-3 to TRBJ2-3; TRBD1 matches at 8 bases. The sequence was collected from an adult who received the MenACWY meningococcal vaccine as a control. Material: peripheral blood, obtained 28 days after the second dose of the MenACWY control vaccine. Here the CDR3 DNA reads TGTGCCAGCAGCCCTCTGACAGGGGCCCCTGTAGACACGCAGTATTTT. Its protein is CASSPLTGAPVDTQYF.